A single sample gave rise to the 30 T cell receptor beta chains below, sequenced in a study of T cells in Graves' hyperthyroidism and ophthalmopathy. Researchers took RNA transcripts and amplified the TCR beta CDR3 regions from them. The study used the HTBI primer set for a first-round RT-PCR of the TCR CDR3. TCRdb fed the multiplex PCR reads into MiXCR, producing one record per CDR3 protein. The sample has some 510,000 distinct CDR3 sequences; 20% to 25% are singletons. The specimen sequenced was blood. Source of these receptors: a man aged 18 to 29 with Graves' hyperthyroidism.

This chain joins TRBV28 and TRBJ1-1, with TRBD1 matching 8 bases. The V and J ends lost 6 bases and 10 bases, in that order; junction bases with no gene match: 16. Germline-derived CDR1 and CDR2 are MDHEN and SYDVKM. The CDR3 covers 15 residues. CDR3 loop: CASRSMGRGQGLAFF. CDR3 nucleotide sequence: TGTGCCAGCAGATCCATGGGCCGCGGACAGGGCCTAGCTTTCTTT. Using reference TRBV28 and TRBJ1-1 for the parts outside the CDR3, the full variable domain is DVKVTQSSRYLVKRTGEKVFLECVQDMDHENMFWYRQDPGLGLRLIYFSYDVKMKEKGDIPEGYSVSREKKERFSLILESASTNQTSMYLCASRSMGRGQGLAFFGQGTRLTVV.

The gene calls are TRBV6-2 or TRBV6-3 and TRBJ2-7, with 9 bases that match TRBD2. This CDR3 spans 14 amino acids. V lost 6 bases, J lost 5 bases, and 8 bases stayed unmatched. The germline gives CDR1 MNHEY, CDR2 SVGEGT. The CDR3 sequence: CASRYDSGSHEQYF. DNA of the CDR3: TGTGCCAGCAGATACGATAGCGGGAGCCACGAGCAGTACTTC.

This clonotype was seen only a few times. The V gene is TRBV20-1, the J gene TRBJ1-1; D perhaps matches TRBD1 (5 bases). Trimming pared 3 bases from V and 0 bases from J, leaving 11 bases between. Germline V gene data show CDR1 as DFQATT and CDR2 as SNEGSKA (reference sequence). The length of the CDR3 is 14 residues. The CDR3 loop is CSASRGGMNTEAFF. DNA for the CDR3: TGCAGTGCTAGTAGGGGCGGAATGAACACTGAAGCTTTCTTT.

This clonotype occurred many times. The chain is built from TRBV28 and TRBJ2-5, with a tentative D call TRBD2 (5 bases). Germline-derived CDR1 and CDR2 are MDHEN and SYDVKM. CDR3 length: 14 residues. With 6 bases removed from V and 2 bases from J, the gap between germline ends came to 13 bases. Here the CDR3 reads CASRPRRDQETQYF. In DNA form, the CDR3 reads TGTGCCAGCAGACCCAGACGGGATCAAGAGACCCAGTACTTC. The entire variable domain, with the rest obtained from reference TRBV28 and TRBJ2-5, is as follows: DVKVTQSSRYLVKRTGEKVFLECVQDMDHENMFWYRQDPGLGLRLIYFSYDVKMKEKGDIPEGYSVSREKKERFSLILESASTNQTSMYLCASRPRRDQETQYFGPGTRLLVL.

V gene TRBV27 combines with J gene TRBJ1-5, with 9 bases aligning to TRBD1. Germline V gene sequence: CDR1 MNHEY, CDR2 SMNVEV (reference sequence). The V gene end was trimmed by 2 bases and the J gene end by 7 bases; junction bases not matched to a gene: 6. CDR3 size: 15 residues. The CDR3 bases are TGTGCCAGCAGTTTAACAGGGGGCGCGGGGCAGCCCCAGCATTTT. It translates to CASSLTGGAGQPQHF.

CDR3 sequence reads: CASSEGGVDNQPQHF. DNA of the CDR3: TGTGCCAGCAGTGAAGGGGGGGTGGACAATCAGCCCCAGCATTTT. V and J are TRBV6-1 and TRBJ1-5, with D possibly TRBD1 on 5 matching bases. The CDR3 is 15 residues long. The germline CDR1 and CDR2 sequences are MNHNS and SASEGT. The V and J ends lost 1 base and 3 bases respectively, with 10 bases between them.

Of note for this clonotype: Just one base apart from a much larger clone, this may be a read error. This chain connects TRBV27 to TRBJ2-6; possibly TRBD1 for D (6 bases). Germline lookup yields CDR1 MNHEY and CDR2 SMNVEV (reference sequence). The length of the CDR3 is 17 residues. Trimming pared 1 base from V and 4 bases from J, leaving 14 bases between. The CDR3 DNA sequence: TGTGCCAGCAGTTTATATACAGGGAACTCCGGGGCCAACGTCCTGACTTTC. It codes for CASSLYTGNSGANVLTF.

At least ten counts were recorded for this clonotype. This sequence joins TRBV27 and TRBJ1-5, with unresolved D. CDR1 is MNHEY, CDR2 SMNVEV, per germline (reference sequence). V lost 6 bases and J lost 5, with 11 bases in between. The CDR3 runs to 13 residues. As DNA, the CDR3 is TGTGCCAGCAGCCCGCGCAGCTATCAGCCCCAGCATTTT. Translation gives CASSPRSYQPQHF.

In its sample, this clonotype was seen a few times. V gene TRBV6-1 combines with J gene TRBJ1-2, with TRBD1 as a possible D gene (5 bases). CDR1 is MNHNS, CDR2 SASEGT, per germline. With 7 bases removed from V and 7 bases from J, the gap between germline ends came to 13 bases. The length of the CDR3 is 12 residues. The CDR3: CASMRGFSGYTF. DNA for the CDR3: TGTGCCAGCATGAGGGGCTTCTCTGGCTACACCTTC.

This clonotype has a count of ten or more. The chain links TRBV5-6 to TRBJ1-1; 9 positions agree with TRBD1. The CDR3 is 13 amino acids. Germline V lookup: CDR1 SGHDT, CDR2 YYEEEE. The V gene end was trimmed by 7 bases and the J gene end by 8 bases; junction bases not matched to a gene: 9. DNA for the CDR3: TGTGCCAGCCTAACTCCGGGACAGGGAGAAGCTTTCTTT. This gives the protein CASLTPGQGEAFF.

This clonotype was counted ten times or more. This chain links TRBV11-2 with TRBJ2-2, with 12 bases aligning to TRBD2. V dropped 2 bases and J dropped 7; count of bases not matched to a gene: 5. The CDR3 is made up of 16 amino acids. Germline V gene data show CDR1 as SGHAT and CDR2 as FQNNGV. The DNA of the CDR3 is TGTGCCAGCAGCTTAAAACTAGCGGGGGGAGTCGGGGAGCTGTTTTTT. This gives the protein CASSLKLAGGVGELFF.

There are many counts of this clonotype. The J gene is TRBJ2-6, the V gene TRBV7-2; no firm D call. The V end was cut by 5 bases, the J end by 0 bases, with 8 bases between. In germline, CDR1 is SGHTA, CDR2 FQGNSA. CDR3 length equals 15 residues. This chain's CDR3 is CASSHRDSGANVLTF. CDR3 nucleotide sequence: TGTGCCAGCAGCCATAGGGACTCTGGGGCCAACGTCCTGACTTTC.

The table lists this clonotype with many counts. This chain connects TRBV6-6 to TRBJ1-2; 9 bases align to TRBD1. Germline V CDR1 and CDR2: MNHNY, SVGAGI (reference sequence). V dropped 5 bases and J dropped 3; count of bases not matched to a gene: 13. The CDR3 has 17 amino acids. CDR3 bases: TGTGCCAGCAGTCGTCACTCCGGGACAGGGTCCGACTATGGCTACACCTTC. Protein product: CASSRHSGTGSDYGYTF.

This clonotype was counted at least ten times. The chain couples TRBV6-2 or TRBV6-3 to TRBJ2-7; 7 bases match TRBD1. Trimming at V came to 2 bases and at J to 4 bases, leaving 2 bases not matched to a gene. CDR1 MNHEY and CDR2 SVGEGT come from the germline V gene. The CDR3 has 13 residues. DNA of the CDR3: TGTGCCAGCAGTTACCTACAGGGGTACGAGCAGTACTTC. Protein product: CASSYLQGYEQYF.

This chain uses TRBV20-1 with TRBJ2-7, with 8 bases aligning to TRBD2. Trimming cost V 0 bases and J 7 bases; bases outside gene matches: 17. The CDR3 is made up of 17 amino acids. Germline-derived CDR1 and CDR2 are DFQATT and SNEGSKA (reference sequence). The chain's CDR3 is CSARDRHEKREIFEQYF. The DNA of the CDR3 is TGCAGTGCTAGAGACAGACACGAAAAGCGGGAGATCTTTGAGCAGTACTTC.

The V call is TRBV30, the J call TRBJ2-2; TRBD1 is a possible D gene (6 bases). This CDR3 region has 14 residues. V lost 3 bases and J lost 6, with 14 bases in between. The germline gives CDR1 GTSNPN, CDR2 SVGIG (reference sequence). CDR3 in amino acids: CAWRLQGLAGELFF. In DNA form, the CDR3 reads TGTGCCTGGAGACTACAGGGATTGGCCGGGGAGCTGTTTTTT.

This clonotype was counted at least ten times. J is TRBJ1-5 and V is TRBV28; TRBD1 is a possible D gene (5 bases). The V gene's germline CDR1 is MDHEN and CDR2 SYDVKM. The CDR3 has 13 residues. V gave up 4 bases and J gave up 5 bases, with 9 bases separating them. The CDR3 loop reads CASSSWGDQPQHF. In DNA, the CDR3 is TGTGCCAGCAGTTCATGGGGGGATCAGCCCCAGCATTTT.

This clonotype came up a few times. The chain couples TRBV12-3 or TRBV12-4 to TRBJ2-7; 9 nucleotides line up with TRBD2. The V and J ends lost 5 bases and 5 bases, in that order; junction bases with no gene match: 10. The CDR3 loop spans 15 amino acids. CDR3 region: CASSLSGSAANEQYF. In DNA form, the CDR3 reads TGTGCCAGCAGTCTTAGCGGGAGCGCGGCAAACGAGCAGTACTTC.

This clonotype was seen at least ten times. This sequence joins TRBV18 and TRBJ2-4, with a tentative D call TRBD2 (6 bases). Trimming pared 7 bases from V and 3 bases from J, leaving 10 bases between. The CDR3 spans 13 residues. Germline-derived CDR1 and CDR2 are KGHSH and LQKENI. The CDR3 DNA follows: TGTGCCAGCTGGCGGGATAACAAAAACATTCAGTACTTC. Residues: CASWRDNKNIQYF.

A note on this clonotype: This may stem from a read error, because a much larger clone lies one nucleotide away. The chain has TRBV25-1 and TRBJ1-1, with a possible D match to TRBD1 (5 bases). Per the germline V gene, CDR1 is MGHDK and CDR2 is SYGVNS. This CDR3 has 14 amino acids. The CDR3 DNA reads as TGTGCCAGCAGGTCCTACGGTCGGGGCACTGAAGCTTGCTTT. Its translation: CASRSYGRGTEACF. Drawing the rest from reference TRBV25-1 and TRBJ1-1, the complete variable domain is EADIYQTPRYLVIGTGKKITLECSQTMGHDKMYWYQQDPGMELHLIHYSYGVNSTEKGDLSSESTVSRIRTEHFPLTLESARPSHTSQYLCASRSYGRGTEACFGQGTRLTVV.

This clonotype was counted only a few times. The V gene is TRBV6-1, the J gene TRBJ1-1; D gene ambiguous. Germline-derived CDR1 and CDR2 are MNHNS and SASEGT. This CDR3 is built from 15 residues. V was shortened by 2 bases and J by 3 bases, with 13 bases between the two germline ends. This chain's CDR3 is CASSELKGGYTEAFF. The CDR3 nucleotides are TGTGCCAGCAGTGAACTCAAGGGTGGGTACACTGAAGCTTTCTTT.

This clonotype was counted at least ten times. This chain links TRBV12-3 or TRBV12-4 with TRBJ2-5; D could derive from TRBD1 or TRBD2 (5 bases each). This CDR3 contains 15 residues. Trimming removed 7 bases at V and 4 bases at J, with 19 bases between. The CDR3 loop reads CASNDHVGGIETQYF. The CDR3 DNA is TGTGCCAGCAACGACCATGTTGGGGGTATAGAGACCCAGTACTTC.

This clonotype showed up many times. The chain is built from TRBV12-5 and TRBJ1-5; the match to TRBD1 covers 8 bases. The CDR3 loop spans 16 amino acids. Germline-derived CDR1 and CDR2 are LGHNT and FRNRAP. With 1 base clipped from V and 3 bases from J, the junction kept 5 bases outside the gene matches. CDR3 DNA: TGTGCTAGTGGTTTGGGCGGACAGGGTGTCAATCAGCCCCAGCATTTT. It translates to CASGLGGQGVNQPQHF.

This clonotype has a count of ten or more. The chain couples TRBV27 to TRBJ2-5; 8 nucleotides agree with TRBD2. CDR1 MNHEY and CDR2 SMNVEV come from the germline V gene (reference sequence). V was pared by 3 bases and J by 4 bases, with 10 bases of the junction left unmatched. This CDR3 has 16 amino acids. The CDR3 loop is CASSFASGGVAETQYF. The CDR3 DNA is TGTGCCAGCAGTTTCGCCAGCGGGGGTGTTGCAGAGACCCAGTACTTC.

The CDR3 sequence: CASITPNTEAFF. The CDR3 DNA reads as TGTGCCAGCATTACGCCGAACACTGAAGCTTTCTTT. The chain is built from TRBV28 and TRBJ1-1; no clear D. Germline values: CDR1 MDHEN, CDR2 SYDVKM. The CDR3 is 12 amino acids. V lost 7 bases, J lost 1 base, and 7 bases lay in between.

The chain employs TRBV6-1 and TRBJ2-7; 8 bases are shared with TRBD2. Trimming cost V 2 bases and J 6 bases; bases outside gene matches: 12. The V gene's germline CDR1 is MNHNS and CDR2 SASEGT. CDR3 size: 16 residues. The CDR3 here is CASSENTAGGAGEQYF. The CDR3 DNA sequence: TGTGCCAGCAGTGAAAATACGGCGGGAGGAGCGGGCGAGCAGTACTTC.

The CDR3 protein is CASSFQGRGYGYTF. The CDR3 DNA follows: TGTGCCAGCAGTTTCCAGGGGCGAGGCTATGGCTACACCTTC. The chain links TRBV27 to TRBJ1-2; tentative D call: TRBD1 (6 bases). Germline CDR1 MNHEY, CDR2 SMNVEV (reference sequence). V gave up 3 bases and J gave up 4 bases, with 12 bases separating them. This CDR3 spans 14 amino acids.

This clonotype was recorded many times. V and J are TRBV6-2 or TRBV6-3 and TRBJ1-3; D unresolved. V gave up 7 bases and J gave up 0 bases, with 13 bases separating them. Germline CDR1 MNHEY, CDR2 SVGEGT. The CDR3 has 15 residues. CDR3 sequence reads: CASTDGPSSGNTIYF. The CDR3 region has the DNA TGTGCCAGCACAGACGGACCGAGCTCTGGAAACACCATATATTTT.

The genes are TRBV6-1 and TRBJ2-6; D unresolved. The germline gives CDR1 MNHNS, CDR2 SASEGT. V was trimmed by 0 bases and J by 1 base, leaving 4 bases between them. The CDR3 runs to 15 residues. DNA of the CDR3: TGTGCCAGCAGTGAAGCGGCTTCTGGGGCCAACGTCCTGACTTTC. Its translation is CASSEAASGANVLTF.

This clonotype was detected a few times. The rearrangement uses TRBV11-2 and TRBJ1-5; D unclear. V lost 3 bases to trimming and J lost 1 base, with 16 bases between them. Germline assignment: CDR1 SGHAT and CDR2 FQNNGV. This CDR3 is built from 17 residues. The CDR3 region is CASSFRFSDKSNQPQHF. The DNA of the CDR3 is TGTGCCAGCAGCTTCAGATTCTCCGACAAGAGCAATCAGCCCCAGCATTTT.